These T cell receptor beta chains were read from a single sample in a study of blood T cell repertoires in COVID-19. Profiling relied on immunoSEQ multiplex PCR, and the TCRdb table lists in-frame clones only, not all of them. The table records 60,000 to 100,000 clones, 70% to 90% of them present only once. Sample: peripheral blood. All receptors derive from a middle-aged man with active COVID-19. Both conserved end residues are trimmed from each CDR3. Each record gives: CDR3 protein, V gene, J gene.

ASSLSGTSASSY	TRBV2	TRBJ2-7
ASSQGGTGLNEQY	TRBV4-1	TRBJ2-7
ASSLEGDTQY	TRBV28	TRBJ2-3
ASSITHRGPYEQY	TRBV19	TRBJ2-7
ASSSGKKSYEQY	TRBV19	TRBJ2-7
ASSPTGLAKNIQY	TRBV7-2	TRBJ2-4
ASSSTGTGVTDEQY	TRBV11-2	TRBJ2-7
ATGPPHQPQH	TRBV15	TRBJ1-5
ASSPGTIYNSPLH	TRBV19	TRBJ1-6
AAAGRGNYGYT	TRBV10-3	TRBJ1-2
ASSYERPTDTQY	TRBV5-1	TRBJ2-3
ASSQAGRAFTYEQY	TRBV3-1/TRBV3-2	TRBJ2-7
ASSQGQGRIDTQY	TRBV7-9	TRBJ2-3
ASSDPSSNQPQH	TRBV6-1	TRBJ1-5
ASKHGQGETGELF	TRBV27	TRBJ2-2
ASSVQFVGEGETQY	TRBV7-2	TRBJ2-5
ASSHAGTGEYEQY	TRBV7-3	TRBJ2-7
ASSLGTSNTGELF	TRBV28	TRBJ2-2
ASRRTGGGNQPQH	TRBV27	TRBJ1-5
ASSPRGTGVIGELF	TRBV18	TRBJ2-2
ASRGQRGRGSPLH	TRBV6-5	TRBJ1-6
ASSFSPTKETQY	TRBV6-2/TRBV6-3	TRBJ2-5
ASSQVRDQPQH	TRBV3-1/TRBV3-2	TRBJ1-5
ASSPQGFGTGVGEQF	TRBV7-2	TRBJ2-1
ASSSGQGNEKLF	TRBV5-1	TRBJ1-4
ASSGSGSSYNEQF	TRBV9	TRBJ2-1
ASSLEAGWSYEQY	TRBV7-8	TRBJ2-7
VSSVATAGGPNEQF	TRBV9	TRBJ2-1
ASSTRVAYEQY	TRBV28	TRBJ2-7
ATGRQGENTIY	TRBV10-2	TRBJ1-3
ASSRHTPSSYNEQF	TRBV5-4	TRBJ2-1
ASSFSGPQETQY	TRBV28	TRBJ2-5
ASSHQVVDTQY	TRBV5-4	TRBJ2-3
ASRDRVHNEQF	TRBV28	TRBJ2-1
SASIIGVTDTQY	TRBV20-1	TRBJ2-3
ASSSPWDRDGQPQH	TRBV28	TRBJ1-5
ASSLKGAETQY	TRBV3-1/TRBV3-2	TRBJ2-5
ASSDPGLGNEQY	TRBV6-2/TRBV6-3	TRBJ2-7
ASSLREKLF	TRBV12-3/TRBV12-4	TRBJ1-4
ASSRTTSGGAPSKETQY	TRBV4-1	TRBJ2-5
ASSETGTNTEAF	TRBV6-1	TRBJ1-1
ASSSAGAGANVLT	TRBV6-2/TRBV6-3	TRBJ2-6